A single T cell receptor (beta chain) is shown here with its context. V lost 4 bases, J lost 0 bases, and 14 bases lay in between. The V gene's germline CDR1 is SGHRS and CDR2 YFSETQ. The CDR3 runs 16 residues. This specimen belongs to a study of blood T cell repertoires in COVID-19. Study context: Researchers got acute and convalescent COVID-19 samples from the United States, Italy and Spain. The cDNA or gDNA used as material had been derived from T cells, B-cell-depleted T cells, or PBMCs.

Method: immunoSEQ multiplex PCR; TCRdb's copy keeps in-frame clones and lacks some. Here the sample spans around 150,000 clones, around 83% being singletons. The rearrangement uses TRBV5-1 and TRBJ1-3; no reliable D call. The receptor was isolated from a man aged 40-49 years with acute or convalescent COVID-19. Source material: peripheral blood. The chain's CDR3 is CASSPDLLRSGNTIYF. CDR3 sequence (DNA): TGCGCCAGCAGCCCCGACTTGCTACGCTCTGGAAACACCATATATTTT.